Below, one T cell receptor (beta chain) is given with its context. What it binds is not known. Sequencing was performed with immunoSEQ multiplex PCR; in TCRdb, only in-frame clones are kept and a portion is missing. Seen here are 90,000 to 130,000 clones, 93% observed once, and the top ten hold 0.4% to 0.65%. The data derive from a study of graft-versus-host responses after intestinal transplantation. At the level of the study: The transplants performed in recipients were multivisceral, liver-intestinal, or isolated intestinal. Study findings and constraints: Circulating GvH clone levels at their peak were associated with HvG declines (early post-transplant). The presence of high graft-versus-host to host-versus-graft clonal ratios in allografts characterized patients with graft-donor T cell macrochimerism.

Germline values: CDR1 SGHTA, CDR2 FQGNSA. Trimming shortened V by 3 bases and J by 9 bases, and 2 bases separated the two germline ends. CDR3 length equals 9 residues. J is TRBJ2-5 and V is TRBV7-2, with D unclear. The source is a human donor who received an intestinal transplant. The sequencing here drew on unstimulated CD8+ T cells sorted from spleen or lymph node cells, taken before intestinal transplant. DNA for the CDR3: TGTGCCAGCAGCTTGCCCCAGTACTTC. Encoded protein: CASSLPQYF.